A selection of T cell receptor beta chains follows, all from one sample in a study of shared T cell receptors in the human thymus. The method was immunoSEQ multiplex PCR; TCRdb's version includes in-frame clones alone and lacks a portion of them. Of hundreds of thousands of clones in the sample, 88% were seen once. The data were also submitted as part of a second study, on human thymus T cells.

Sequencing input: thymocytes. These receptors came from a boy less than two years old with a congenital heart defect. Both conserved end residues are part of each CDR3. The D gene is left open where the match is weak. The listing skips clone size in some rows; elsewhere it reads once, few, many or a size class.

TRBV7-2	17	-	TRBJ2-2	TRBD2	CASSPSLAGGYTGELFF	TGTGCCAGCAGCCCTTCCCTAGCGGGGGGGTACACCGGGGAGCTGTTTTTT
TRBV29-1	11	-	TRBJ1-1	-	CSVGGATEAFF	TGCAGCGTTGGTGGAGCCACTGAAGCTTTCTTT
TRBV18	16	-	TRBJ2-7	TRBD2	CASSPGAGTLRGEQYF	TGTGCCAGCTCACCGGGAGCGGGGACCCTCCGGGGCGAGCAGTACTTC
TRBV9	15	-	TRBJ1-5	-	CASSVDTRQDQPQHF	TGTGCCAGCAGCGTAGACACTCGTCAGGATCAGCCCCAGCATTTT
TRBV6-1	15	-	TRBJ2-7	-	CASSESGRLGCEQYF	TGTGCCAGCAGTGAAAGTGGGCGCCTCGGATGCGAGCAGTACTTC
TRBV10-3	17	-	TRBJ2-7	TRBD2	CAISDRGRERVGYEQYF	TGTGCCATCAGTGACAGAGGGAGGGAAAGAGTGGGGTACGAGCAGTACTTC
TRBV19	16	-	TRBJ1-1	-	CASSAVAGTGATEAFF	TGTGCCAGTAGTGCGGTCGCGGGGACTGGGGCCACTGAAGCTTTCTTT
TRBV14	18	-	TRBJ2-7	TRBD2	CASSKGLAGVFRPYEQYF	TGTGCCAGCAGTAAAGGACTAGCGGGAGTGTTTCGCCCCTACGAGCAGTACTTC
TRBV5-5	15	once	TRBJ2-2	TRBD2	CASSLGGRAPGELFF	TGTGCCAGCAGCTTGGGTGGGAGGGCCCCCGGGGAGCTGTTTTTT
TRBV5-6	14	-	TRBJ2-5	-	CASSSLYELETQYF	TGTGCCAGCAGCTCGCTATACGAGTTGGAGACCCAGTACTTC
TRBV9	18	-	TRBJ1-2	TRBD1	CASSSEGGRGLVNYGYTF	TGTGCCAGCAGCTCCGAGGGGGGCAGGGGGCTAGTTAACTATGGCTACACCTTC
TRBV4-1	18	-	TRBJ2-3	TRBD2	CASSQEQAGGPCTDTQYF	TGCGCCAGCAGCCAAGAACAAGCGGGAGGGCCTTGCACAGATACGCAGTATTTT
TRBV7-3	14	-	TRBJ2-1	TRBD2	CASSFSGQYNEQFF	TGTGCCAGCAGCTTTAGCGGGCAGTACAATGAGCAGTTCTTC
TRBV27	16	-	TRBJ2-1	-	CASSLGPGLSYNEQFF	TGTGCCAGCAGTTTGGGGCCGGGACTCTCCTACAATGAGCAGTTCTTC
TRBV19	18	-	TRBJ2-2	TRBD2	CASTIRVTSGSNTGELFF	TGTGCCAGTACCATTCGGGTAACTAGCGGGAGTAACACCGGGGAGCTGTTTTTT
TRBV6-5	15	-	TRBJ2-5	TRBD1	CAGSHRGRGQETQYF	TGTGCCGGCAGCCACAGGGGGCGCGGTCAAGAGACCCAGTACTTC
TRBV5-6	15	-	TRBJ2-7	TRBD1	CASSFRTGSSYEQYF	TGTGCCAGCAGCTTCAGGACAGGGAGCTCCTACGAGCAGTACTTC
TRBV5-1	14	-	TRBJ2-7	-	CASSLVGSTREQYF	TGCGCCAGCAGCTTGGTTGGGTCGACGAGGGAGCAGTACTTC
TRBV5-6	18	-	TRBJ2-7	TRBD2	CASSFTSSGRPYLGEQYF	TGTGCCAGCAGCTTCACATCTAGCGGGAGACCCTACTTAGGGGAGCAGTACTTC
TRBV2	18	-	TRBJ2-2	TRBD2	CASSAPPRLAGTTGELFF	TGTGCCAGCAGTGCCCCCCCCCGACTAGCGGGCACCACCGGGGAGCTGTTTTTT
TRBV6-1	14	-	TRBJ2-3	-	CASRLDRFTDTQYF	TGTGCCAGCAGGCTAGACAGGTTCACAGATACGCAGTATTTT
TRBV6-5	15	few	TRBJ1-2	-	CASSPRVGANYGYTF	TGTGCCAGCAGCCCGCGGGTGGGGGCCAACTATGGCTACACCTTC
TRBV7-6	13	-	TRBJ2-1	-	CASSLGLSNEQFF	TGTGCCAGCAGCTTGGGCCTCTCCAATGAGCAGTTCTTC
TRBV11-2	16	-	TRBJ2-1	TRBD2	CASSPEREDQNNEQFF	TGTGCCAGCAGCCCCGAGCGGGAGGACCAAAACAATGAGCAGTTCTTC
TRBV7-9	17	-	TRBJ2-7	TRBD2	CASTGSTAGLAGDEQYF	TGTGCCAGCACAGGCTCTACAGCTGGACTAGCGGGAGACGAGCAGTACTTC
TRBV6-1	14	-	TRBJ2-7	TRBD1	CASSESRQGAEQYF	TGTGCCAGCAGTGAATCCCGACAGGGCGCCGAGCAGTACTTC
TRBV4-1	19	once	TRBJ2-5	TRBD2	CASSLVEGLAGGGQETQYF	TGCGCCAGCAGCCTCGTGGAGGGACTAGCGGGAGGGGGCCAAGAGACCCAGTACTTC
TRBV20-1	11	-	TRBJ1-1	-	CSARDGRGAFF	TGCAGTGCCCGGGACGGGAGGGGAGCTTTCTTT
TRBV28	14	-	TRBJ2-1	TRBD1	CASSSRGQGYEQFF	TGTGCCAGCAGCAGCCGGGGACAGGGCTATGAGCAGTTCTTC
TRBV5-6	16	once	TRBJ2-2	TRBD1	CASRKTGAPSTGELFF	TGTGCCAGCCGCAAGACAGGGGCCCCCTCCACCGGGGAGCTGTTTTTT
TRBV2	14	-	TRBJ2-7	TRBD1	CASSGGGPSYEQYF	TGTGCCAGCAGTGGAGGGGGCCCCTCCTACGAGCAGTACTTC
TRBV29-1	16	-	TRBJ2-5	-	CSVEARRSGLQETQYF	TGCAGCGTTGAAGCCCGCCGCAGCGGGTTGCAAGAGACCCAGTACTTC
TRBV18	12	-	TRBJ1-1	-	CASSPAGAEAFF	TGTGCCAGCTCACCAGCCGGGGCTGAAGCTTTCTTT
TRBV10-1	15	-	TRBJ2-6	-	CASSAQGTGANVLTF	TGCGCCAGCAGTGCCCAGGGGACAGGGGCCAACGTCCTGACTTTC
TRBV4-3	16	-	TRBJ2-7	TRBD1	CASSQDRGQGANEQYF	TGCGCCAGCAGCCAAGATCGTGGACAGGGGGCGAACGAGCAGTACTTC
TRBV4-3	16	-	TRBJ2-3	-	CASSQDQGRGTDTQYF	TGCGCCAGCAGCCAAGATCAGGGTAGGGGAACAGATACGCAGTATTTT
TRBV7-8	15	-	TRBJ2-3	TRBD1	CASSLEGAGTDTQYF	TGTGCCAGCAGCTTAGAGGGGGCTGGCACAGATACGCAGTATTTT
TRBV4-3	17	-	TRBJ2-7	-	CASSQEQGTGRSYEQYF	TGCGCCAGCAGCCAAGAACAGGGTACAGGGCGCTCCTACGAGCAGTACTTC
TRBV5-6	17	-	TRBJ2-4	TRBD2	CASSLAVAGPAKNIQYF	TGTGCCAGCAGCTTGGCGGTAGCGGGGCCGGCCAAAAACATTCAGTACTTC
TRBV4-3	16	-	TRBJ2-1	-	CASSQLDGAEDNEQFF	TGCGCCAGCAGCCAGCTAGATGGGGCGGAAGACAATGAGCAGTTCTTC